The 6 T cell receptor beta chains presented below share a single source sample, sequenced in a study of tumor and adjacent non-tumor tissue in lung cancer. RNA was extracted from bulk tissue without any cell sorting. More than 3 cm separated this lung sample from the edge of the tumor. TCRbeta libraries were built with three rounds of nested PCR, modified from ARM-PCR. Using its own MiXCR run on the multiplex PCR reads, TCRdb lists one record per CDR3 protein. This table holds about 110,000 distinct CDR3 sequences, 62% found once. The sample taken for sequencing was distant non-tumor lung tissue. The receptors here all came from a man in his sixties with non-small cell lung cancer.

Concerning this clonotype itself: This may come from a read error, since a much larger clone is one base off. V gene TRBV7-9 combines with J gene TRBJ2-3; the D is unclear. There are 14 residues in the CDR3. Germline assignment: CDR1 SEHNR and CDR2 FQNEAQ (reference sequence). The V end was cut by 6 bases, the J end by 14 bases, with 24 bases between. The CDR3 sequence: CASRNNPLGNALYF. As DNA, the CDR3 is TGTGCCAGCAGAAACAACCCTCTCGGAAATGCCCTGTATTTT.

With regard to this clonotype: The junction differs from germline at one of its ends, possibly a read error. V is TRBV6-5 and J is TRBJ2-7, with 11 bases lining up with TRBD2. Per the germline V gene, CDR1 is MNHEY and CDR2 is SVGAGI. The CDR3 is 14 residues long. CDR3 protein: CASRLAGGPYVQYF. CDR3 sequence (DNA): TGTGCCAGCAGATTAGCGGGAGGGCCCTACGTGCAGTACTTC.

This clonotype has more than one count but fewer than ten. It may be a read error: a sequence one base away is much more abundant. The chain employs TRBV6-2 or TRBV6-3 and TRBJ1-2; tentatively, D is TRBD1 (5 bases). Germline V gene sequence: CDR1 MNHEY, CDR2 SVGEGT. The V end lost 7 bases, the J end lost 0 bases, and 12 bases lay between the germline ends. CDR3 length equals 14 residues. The CDR3 here is CASTQRTTNYGYTF. The DNA of the CDR3 is TGTGCCAGCACCCAAAGGACAACTAACTATGGCTACACCTTC.

On this clonotype itself: Since a much larger clone is just one base distant, this may be a read error. CDR3 amino acids: CARSLAGGRETQYF. CDR3 sequence (DNA): TGTGCCAGAAGTTTAGCGGGGGGGCGTGAGACCCAGTACTTC. This chain connects TRBV12-3 or TRBV12-4 to TRBJ2-5; 11 bases are shared with TRBD2. The CDR3 is 14 amino acids.

On this clonotype: This could be a read error, since a much larger clone is one nucleotide away. The V gene is TRBV5-1, the J gene TRBJ2-5; 7 positions match TRBD2. The CDR3 is 13 residues long. Unmatched junction bases numbered 4, after V lost 6 bases and J lost 2 bases. Per the germline V gene, CDR1 is SGHRS and CDR2 is YFSETQ. CDR3 residues: CASNSGLQETQYF. In DNA, the CDR3 is TGCGCCAGCAACTCGGGACTACAAGAGACCCAGTACTTC.

As concerns this clonotype: Since a much larger clone is just one base distant, this may be a read error. The gene calls are TRBV12-3 or TRBV12-4 and TRBJ1-3; no clear D gene. This CDR3 is built from 14 residues. V was cut by 0 bases and J by 4 bases, with 7 bases left in between. The CDR3 region has the DNA TGTGCCAGCAGTTTAGCGCGGAGAGGAAACACCATATATTTT. Protein sequence: CASSLARRGNTIYF.